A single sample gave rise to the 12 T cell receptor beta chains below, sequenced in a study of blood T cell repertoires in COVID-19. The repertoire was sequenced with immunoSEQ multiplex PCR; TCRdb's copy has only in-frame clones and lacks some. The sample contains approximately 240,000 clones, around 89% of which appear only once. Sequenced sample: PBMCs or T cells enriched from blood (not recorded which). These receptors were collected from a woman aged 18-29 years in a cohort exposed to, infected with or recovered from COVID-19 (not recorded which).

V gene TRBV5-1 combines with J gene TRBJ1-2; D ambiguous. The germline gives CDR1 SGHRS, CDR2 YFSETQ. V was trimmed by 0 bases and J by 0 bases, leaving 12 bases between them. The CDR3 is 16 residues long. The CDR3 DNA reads TGCGCCAGCAGCTTGGACAGTTTGCCTACTAACTATGGCTACACCTTC. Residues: CASSLDSLPTNYGYTF.

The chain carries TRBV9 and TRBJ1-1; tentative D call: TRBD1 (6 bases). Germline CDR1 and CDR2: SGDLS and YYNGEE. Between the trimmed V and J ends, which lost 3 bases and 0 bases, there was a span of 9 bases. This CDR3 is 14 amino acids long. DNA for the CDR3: TGTGCCAGCAGCGCCGGACAGCTGAACACTGAAGCTTTCTTT. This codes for CASSAGQLNTEAFF.

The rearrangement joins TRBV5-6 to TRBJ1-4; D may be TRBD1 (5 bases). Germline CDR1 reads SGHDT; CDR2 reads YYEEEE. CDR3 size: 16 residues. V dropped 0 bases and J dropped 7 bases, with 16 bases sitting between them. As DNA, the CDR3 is TGTGCCAGCAGCTTGGGTCTACTTGGAGGGGTTGAAAAACTGTTTTTT. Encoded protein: CASSLGLLGGVEKLFF.

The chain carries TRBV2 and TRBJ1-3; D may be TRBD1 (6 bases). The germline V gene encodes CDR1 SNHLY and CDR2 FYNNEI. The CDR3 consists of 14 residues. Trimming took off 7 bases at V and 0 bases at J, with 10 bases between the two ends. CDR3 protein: CASKRTASGNTIYF. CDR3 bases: TGTGCCAGCAAAAGGACAGCCTCTGGAAACACCATATATTTT.

The CDR3 nucleotides read TGTGCCAGCAGGCGGGGACAGGGAATGAACACCGGGGAGCTGTTTTTT. This translates into CASRRGQGMNTGELFF. This chain uses TRBV11-2 with TRBJ2-2; 9 nucleotides line up with TRBD1. The CDR3 extends over 16 amino acids. V shed 6 bases and J 1 base; nucleotides not matched to a gene: 6. Germline lookup yields CDR1 SGHAT and CDR2 FQNNGV.

The CDR3 sequence is CASSPGLVEDTQYF. The CDR3 DNA sequence: TGTGCCAGTAGTCCTGGACTAGTTGAAGATACGCAGTATTTT. V and J are TRBV19 and TRBJ2-3; 7 positions agree with TRBD2. Germline V gene lookup returns CDR1 LNHDA and CDR2 SQIVND (reference sequence). V lost 5 bases and J lost 5; bases outside the gene matches: 7. The CDR3 has 14 amino acids.

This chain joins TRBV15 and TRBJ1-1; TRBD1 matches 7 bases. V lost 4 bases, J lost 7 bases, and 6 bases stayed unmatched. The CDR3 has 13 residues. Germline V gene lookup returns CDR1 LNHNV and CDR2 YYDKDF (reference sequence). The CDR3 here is CATSISRDSEAFF. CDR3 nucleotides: TGTGCCACCAGCATCTCTAGGGACAGTGAAGCTTTCTTT.

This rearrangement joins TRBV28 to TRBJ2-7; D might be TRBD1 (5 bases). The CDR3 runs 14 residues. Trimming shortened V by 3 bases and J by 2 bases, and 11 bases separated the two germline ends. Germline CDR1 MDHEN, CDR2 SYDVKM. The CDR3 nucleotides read TGTGCCAGCAGTTTGCAGGGTTCTACCTACGAGCAGTACTTC. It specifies CASSLQGSTYEQYF. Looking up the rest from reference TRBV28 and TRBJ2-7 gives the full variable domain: DVKVTQSSRYLVKRTGEKVFLECVQDMDHENMFWYRQDPGLGLRLIYFSYDVKMKEKGDIPEGYSVSREKKERFSLILESASTNQTSMYLCASSLQGSTYEQYFGPGTRLTVT.

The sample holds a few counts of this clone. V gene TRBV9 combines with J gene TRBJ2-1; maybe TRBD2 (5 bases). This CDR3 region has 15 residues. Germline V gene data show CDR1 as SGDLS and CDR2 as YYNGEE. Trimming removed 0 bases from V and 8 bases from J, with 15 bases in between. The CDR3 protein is CASSVEDFGGDEQFF. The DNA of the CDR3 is TGTGCCAGCAGCGTAGAGGATTTCGGAGGTGATGAGCAGTTCTTC.

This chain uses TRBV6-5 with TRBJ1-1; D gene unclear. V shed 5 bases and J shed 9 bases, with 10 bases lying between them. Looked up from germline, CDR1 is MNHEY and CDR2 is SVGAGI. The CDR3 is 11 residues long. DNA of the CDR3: TGTGCCAGCAGTACCGGGAGGCAAGCTTTCTTT. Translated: CASSTGRQAFF.

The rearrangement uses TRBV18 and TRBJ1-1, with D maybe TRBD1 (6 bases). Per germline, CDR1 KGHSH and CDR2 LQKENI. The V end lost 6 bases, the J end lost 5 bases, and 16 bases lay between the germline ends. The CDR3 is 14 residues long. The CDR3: CASSYDRSRTEAFF. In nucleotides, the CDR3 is TGTGCCAGCTCGTACGACAGGTCCCGTACTGAAGCTTTCTTT. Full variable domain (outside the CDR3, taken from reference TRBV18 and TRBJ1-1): NAGVMQNPRHLVRRRGQEARLRCSPMKGHSHVYWYRQLPEEGLKFMVYLQKENIIDESGMPKERFSAEFPKEGPSILRIQQVVRGDSAAYFCASSYDRSRTEAFFGQGTRLTVV.

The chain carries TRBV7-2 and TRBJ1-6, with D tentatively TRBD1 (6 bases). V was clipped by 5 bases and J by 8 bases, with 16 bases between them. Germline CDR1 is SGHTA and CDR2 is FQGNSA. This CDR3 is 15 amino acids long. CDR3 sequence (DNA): TGTGCCAGCAGCCGCCGCGAAGGGGGTGATTCACCCCTCCACTTT. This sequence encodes CASSRREGGDSPLHF.